The clone carrying this TCR beta chain has a count of ten or more. This specimen comes from a study of HIV-infected patients and healthy controls. Reverse transcription used 450 to 500 ng RNA and constant-region primers for alpha and beta. Separate chain-specific third strand synthesis with multiplexing indices produced the alpha and beta libraries. One entry per CDR3 protein results from TCRdb running MiXCR on the 5' RACE reads. The table lists 5,500 to 7,000 distinct CDR3 sequences, under 25% of them singletons, with 24% in the top ten. CDR3 size: 13 residues. CDR1 SGDLS and CDR2 YYNGEE come from the germline V gene. V lost 4 bases to trimming and J lost 5 bases, with 7 bases between them. No cell fractionation was done, so the repertoire covers all unsorted peripheral blood T cells.

This clonotype was sampled from an adult with HIV infection. The sequencing here drew on blood, taken before antiretroviral therapy. This sequence joins TRBV9 and TRBJ1-6; D uncertain. The CDR3 is CASSLQDNSPLHF. The CDR3 region has the DNA TGTGCCAGCAGCCTCCAGGATAATTCACCCCTCCACTTT.